Below, 18 T cell receptor beta chains from the same sample are listed, as sequenced in a study of OX40 agonist ivuxolimab in advanced cancers. Sequenced by immunoSEQ multiplex PCR; TCRdb stores in-frame clones only, minus some. The data contain tens of thousands of clones, around 82% of them singletons. The sample consisted of CD4+ or CD8+ T cells sorted from blood, taken in a trial of the OX40 agonist ivuxolimab. All receptors derive from an adult with an advanced solid tumor such as melanoma, head and neck, liver or kidney cancer.

The sample holds one count of this clone. V usage is TRBV10-2 and J usage is TRBJ2-5; D may be TRBD1 (6 bases). This CDR3 contains 16 residues. Between the trimmed V and J ends, which lost 6 bases and 5 bases, there was a span of 22 bases. Germline CDR1 reads WSHSY; CDR2 reads SAAADI. CDR3 in amino acids: CASSGALQGLWETQYF. In nucleotides, the CDR3 is TGCGCCAGCAGCGGTGCTTTACAGGGTTTGTGGGAGACCCAGTACTTC.

The chain carries TRBV6-6 and TRBJ2-7; D gene unclear. This CDR3 contains 14 residues. Trimming took 2 bases from V and 0 from J, leaving 8 bases between them. CDR1 is MNHNY and CDR2 is SVGAGI in the germline V gene (reference sequence). Here the CDR3 reads CASSYGDSSYEQYF. The CDR3 nucleotides are TGTGCCAGCAGTTACGGAGATAGCTCCTACGAGCAGTACTTC.

V usage is TRBV2 and J usage is TRBJ2-3; D uncertain. Germline CDR1 reads SNHLY; CDR2 reads FYNNEI. The CDR3 consists of 15 residues. V lost 5 bases and J 0 bases, leaving 12 bases between the germline ends. The CDR3 sequence: CASSLTFPSTDTQYF. CDR3 sequence (DNA): TGTGCCAGCAGTTTAACTTTCCCCAGCACAGATACGCAGTATTTT.

V usage is TRBV19 and J usage is TRBJ2-7, with TRBD1 matching over 8 bases. The length of the CDR3 is 15 residues. CDR1 and CDR2 from the germline V gene are LNHDA and SQIVND (reference sequence). The ends lost 9 bases at V and 2 bases at J; junction bases unmatched: 12. Here the CDR3 DNA reads TGTGCCAGATTCCACGCCGGGACAGGAGCCTACGAGCAGTACTTC. It specifies CARFHAGTGAYEQYF.

This sequence joins TRBV7-9 and TRBJ2-5; D call uncertain. Trimming pared 0 bases from V and 4 bases from J, leaving 12 bases between. The CDR3 is 15 amino acids. Germline values: CDR1 SEHNR, CDR2 FQNEAQ (reference sequence). Written as DNA, the CDR3 is TGTGCCAGCAGCTTAGCGCGCGGCGGCGCAGAGACCCAGTACTTC. Protein product: CASSLARGGAETQYF. Full variable domain (remainder filled in from reference TRBV7-9 and TRBJ2-5): DTGVSQNPRHKITKRGQNVTFRCDPISEHNRLYWYRQTLGQGPEFLTYFQNEAQLEKSRLLSDRFSAERPKGSFSTLEIQRTEQGDSAMYLCASSLARGGAETQYFGPGTRLLVL.

The J gene is TRBJ1-4, the V gene TRBV7-9; D is perhaps TRBD1 (5 bases). Germline V CDR1 and CDR2: SEHNR, FQNEAQ (reference sequence). The CDR3 totals 15 residues. Trimming took 7 bases from V and 7 from J, leaving 19 bases between them. Written as DNA, the CDR3 is TGTGCCAGCACCTCGTGGGCCTCAGGGCGTGAAAAACTGTTTTTT. This sequence encodes CASTSWASGREKLFF. The whole variable domain, remainder taken from reference TRBV7-9 and TRBJ1-4, is DTGVSQNPRHKITKRGQNVTFRCDPISEHNRLYWYRQTLGQGPEFLTYFQNEAQLEKSRLLSDRFSAERPKGSFSTLEIQRTEQGDSAMYLCASTSWASGREKLFFGSGTQLSVL.

The chain couples TRBV14 to TRBJ2-2; TRBD1 is a possible D gene (6 bases). V was clipped by 5 bases and J by 6 bases, with 16 bases between them. The germline V gene encodes CDR1 SGHDN and CDR2 FVKESK. The CDR3 runs 15 residues. The CDR3 nucleotides read TGTGCCAGCAGCGCATATACAGGGTCGGCCGGGGAGCTGTTTTTT. As protein: CASSAYTGSAGELFF.

The genes are TRBV28 and TRBJ2-5, with 9 bases matching TRBD2. The CDR3 consists of 13 residues. J was trimmed by 13 bases and V by 6 bases; bases with no gene match: 12. Looked up from germline, CDR1 is MDHEN and CDR2 is SYDVKM. Here the CDR3 reads CASRAGGRDDWYF. The CDR3 DNA is TGTGCCAGCAGAGCTGGCGGGAGGGACGACTGGTACTTC.

The rearrangement joins TRBV19 to TRBJ2-5; a weak D match, TRBD2 (5 bases). Germline-derived CDR1 and CDR2 are LNHDA and SQIVND (reference sequence). The CDR3 covers 12 residues. With 5 bases removed from V and 5 bases from J, the gap between germline ends came to 9 bases. In nucleotides, the CDR3 is TGTGCCAGTAGTCCCGGGGTGGAGACCCAGTACTTC. As protein: CASSPGVETQYF.

Only a few counts were recorded for this clone. V and J are TRBV18 and TRBJ2-7, with D possibly matching TRBD2 (6 bases). This CDR3 has 14 residues. Germline V gives CDR1 KGHSH, CDR2 LQKENI. V lost 4 bases to trimming and J lost 1 base, with 11 bases between them. Here the CDR3 reads CASSLPGRSYEQYF. DNA of the CDR3: TGTGCCAGCTCACTCCCAGGGAGGTCCTACGAGCAGTACTTC.

This chain joins TRBV5-4 and TRBJ2-1, with 9 nucleotides matching TRBD2. Trimming took 7 bases from V and 8 from J; bases not matched to a gene: 16. Per germline, CDR1 SGHNT and CDR2 YYREEE (reference sequence). The CDR3 runs to 16 residues. The CDR3 DNA is TGTGCCAGCCGCGGGACTAGCTTGGGTGACAGCCATGAGCAGTTCTTC. Its protein is CASRGTSLGDSHEQFF.

The chain combines TRBV27 with TRBJ2-7; TRBD2 matches 9 bases. Trimming cost V 3 bases and J 3 bases; bases outside gene matches: 3. This CDR3 has 14 residues. In germline, CDR1 is MNHEY, CDR2 SMNVEV (reference sequence). This CDR3 is CASSLTSGGYEQYF. CDR3 nucleotide sequence: TGTGCCAGCAGTTTGACTAGCGGAGGCTACGAGCAGTACTTC.

This chain connects TRBV2 to TRBJ1-2; D may be TRBD1 (5 bases). V was pared by 5 bases and J by 2 bases, with 12 bases between. CDR1 SNHLY and CDR2 FYNNEI come from the germline V gene. This CDR3 is built from 14 residues. This CDR3 is CASSSSGGNYGYTF. The CDR3 nucleotides read TGTGCCAGCAGTTCAAGCGGGGGGAACTATGGCTACACCTTC.

The chain recombines TRBV6-1 with TRBJ1-1; 10 positions match TRBD1. The CDR3 spans 15 residues. CDR1 is MNHNS, CDR2 SASEGT, per germline. Trimming removed 7 bases from V and 4 bases from J; junction bases left unmatched: 9. The chain's CDR3 is CASTTPGQGSTEAFF. CDR3 in DNA: TGTGCCAGCACCACCCCGGGACAGGGGAGCACTGAAGCTTTCTTT.

This clone has a handful of counts. The J gene is TRBJ2-1, the V gene TRBV5-4; 11 bases match TRBD2. The V and J ends lost 4 bases and 6 bases, in that order; junction bases with no gene match: 6. Germline V lookup: CDR1 SGHNT, CDR2 YYREEE (reference sequence). The CDR3 sequence is 15 residues long. This chain's CDR3 is CASSPGTSGFNEQFF. The CDR3 nucleotides read TGTGCCAGCAGCCCCGGGACTAGCGGATTCAATGAGCAGTTCTTC.

The V call is TRBV9, the J call TRBJ1-2; 10 bases align to TRBD1. The V and J ends lost 2 bases and 3 bases, in that order; junction bases with no gene match: 4. CDR1 is SGDLS, CDR2 YYNGEE, per germline. This CDR3 contains 15 residues. The CDR3 coding sequence is TGTGCCAGCAGCGTGGGGGGACAGGGGTACTATGGCTACACCTTC. Encoded protein: CASSVGGQGYYGYTF. Combining the CDR3 with reference TRBV9 and TRBJ1-2 gives the whole variable domain DSGVTQTPKHLITATGQRVTLRCSPRSGDLSVYWYQQSLDQGLQFLIQYYNGEERAKGNILERFSAQQFPDLHSELNLSSLELGDSALYFCASSVGGQGYYGYTFGSGTRLTVV.

The rearrangement uses TRBV2 and TRBJ2-6; D possibly corresponds to TRBD1 (5 bases). Germline V gene lookup returns CDR1 SNHLY and CDR2 FYNNEI. V was shortened by 6 bases and J by 1 base, with 10 bases between the two germline ends. The CDR3 sequence is 15 residues long. CDR3 sequence reads: CASRRRVSGANVLTF. The CDR3 DNA follows: TGTGCCAGCAGGCGCAGGGTTTCTGGGGCCAACGTCCTGACTTTC.

The V and J genes are TRBV28 and TRBJ1-1; D gene uncertain. Per germline, CDR1 MDHEN and CDR2 SYDVKM. Trimming left V 2 bases short and J 6 bases short, with 13 bases between. The CDR3 has 14 amino acids. CDR3 loop: CASSLVFGQSEAFF. As DNA, the CDR3 is TGTGCCAGCAGTTTAGTCTTTGGCCAGTCTGAAGCTTTCTTT.